The clone carrying this TCR beta chain was counted many times. The antigen remains unidentified. By quantitative 5'-RACE with molecular barcodes, the TCR beta libraries were made. Via MiXCR, TCRdb re-called the 5' RACE reads, giving one row per CDR3 protein. The repertoire holds about 190,000 distinct CDR3 sequences, with approximately 12% as singletons. The record originates from a study of CD8 T cells in ankylosing spondylitis. Study results and limitations: Researchers reportedly found disease-linked clones significantly enriched in matched ankylosing spondylitis synovial fluid.

Sequenced sample: blood, either unsorted or a sorted T cell fraction (not recorded which). The receptor was isolated from a female donor with ankylosing spondylitis or in good health (not recorded which).

CDR3 sequence reads: CSAHSSYNEQFF. The CDR3 bases are TGCAGTGCTCATAGCTCCTACAATGAGCAGTTCTTC. The J gene is TRBJ2-1, the V gene TRBV20-1; D unclear. The V end lost 5 bases, the J end lost 0 bases, and 5 bases lay between the germline ends. Germline V gives CDR1 DFQATT, CDR2 SNEGSKA (reference sequence). The CDR3 is 12 amino acids.